A single sample is the source of the 6 T cell receptor beta chains below, sequenced in a study of T cell repertoires in cytomegalovirus infection. A single record per CDR3 protein comes from TCRdb applying MiXCR to the reads. In the table there are almost 300,000 distinct CDR3 sequences, about 8.8% of which are singletons. Source material: PBMCs. The receptors originated from a human donor in good health (CMV status not recorded). Some clones in this sample may be carry-over from other donors' samples.

Ten or more counts support this clonotype. The chain is built from TRBV27 and TRBJ1-2, with 7 bases matching TRBD1. CDR3 length: 16 amino acids. The trim removed 5 bases at V and 0 bases at J, leaving 9 bases unmatched. Germline V gene data show CDR1 as MNHEY and CDR2 as SMNVEV (reference sequence). The CDR3 loop reads CASSLRPGTANYGYTF. In nucleotides, the CDR3 is TGTGCCAGCAGTCTCCGTCCCGGGACAGCTAACTATGGCTACACCTTC.

This clonotype was observed at least ten times. The chain uses TRBV14 and TRBJ2-1, with 9 bases matching TRBD2. V lost 1 base and J lost 8; bases outside the gene matches: 9. The CDR3 covers 16 residues. CDR1 and CDR2 from the germline V gene are SGHDN and FVKESK. The CDR3 DNA sequence: TGTGCCAGCAGCCAAGGCGCGACTAGCGGCGGGGATGAGCAGTTCTTC. Amino acids: CASSQGATSGGDEQFF. The entire variable domain, with the rest obtained from reference TRBV14 and TRBJ2-1, is as follows: EAGVTQFPSHSVIEKGQTVTLRCDPISGHDNLYWYRRVMGKEIKFLLHFVKESKQDESGMPNNRFLAERTGGTYSTLKVQPAELEDSGVYFCASSQGATSGGDEQFFGPGTRLTVL.

The CDR3 DNA follows: TGTGCCAGCAGTTATAAAACAGGGGGCCAAACTGAAGCTTTCTTT. Protein product: CASSYKTGGQTEAFF. This chain uses TRBV6-2 or TRBV6-3 with TRBJ1-1; 9 bases are a match to TRBD1. The V gene's germline CDR1 is MNHEY and CDR2 SVGEGT. V gave up 3 bases and J gave up 5 bases; unmatched junction bases: 7. The CDR3 extends over 15 amino acids.

This clonotype was counted ten times or more. The chain carries TRBV7-8 and TRBJ2-3; 8 positions match TRBD2. The CDR3 loop spans 17 amino acids. J gave up 1 base and V 2 bases, and 8 bases lay outside the gene matches. From germline, CDR1 is SGHVS and CDR2 FQNEAQ. The CDR3 DNA follows: TGTGCCAGCAGCTTAAGTCCCAGCGGGGGTCGCACAGATACGCAGTATTTT. Protein product: CASSLSPSGGRTDTQYF.

This clonotype was seen at least ten times. The chain carries TRBV24-1 and TRBJ2-3, with unresolved D. Per the germline V gene, CDR1 is KGHDR and CDR2 is SFDVKD. CDR3 size: 17 residues. Trimming shortened V by 0 bases and J by 0 bases, and 12 bases separated the two germline ends. CDR3 nucleotides: TGTGCCACCAGTGATTTGGGCCTAGACCCTAGCACAGATACGCAGTATTTT. It yields the protein CATSDLGLDPSTDTQYF.

This clonotype was recorded at least ten times. This chain uses TRBV15 with TRBJ1-2; a weak D match, TRBD1 (5 bases). CDR1 LNHNV and CDR2 YYDKDF come from the germline V gene (reference sequence). The CDR3 totals 16 residues. V was clipped by 3 bases and J by 4 bases, with 18 bases between them. CDR3 amino acids: CATSSPGEGAAYGYTF. In DNA form, the CDR3 reads TGTGCCACCAGCAGTCCCGGGGAAGGGGCCGCCTATGGCTACACCTTC. The full variable domain, with the rest looked up from reference TRBV15 and TRBJ1-2, is DAMVIQNPRYQVTQFGKPVTLSCSQTLNHNVMYWYQQKSSQAPKLLFHYYDKDFNNEADTPDNFQSRRPNTSFCFLDIRSPGLGDTAMYLCATSSPGEGAAYGYTFGSGTRLTVV.